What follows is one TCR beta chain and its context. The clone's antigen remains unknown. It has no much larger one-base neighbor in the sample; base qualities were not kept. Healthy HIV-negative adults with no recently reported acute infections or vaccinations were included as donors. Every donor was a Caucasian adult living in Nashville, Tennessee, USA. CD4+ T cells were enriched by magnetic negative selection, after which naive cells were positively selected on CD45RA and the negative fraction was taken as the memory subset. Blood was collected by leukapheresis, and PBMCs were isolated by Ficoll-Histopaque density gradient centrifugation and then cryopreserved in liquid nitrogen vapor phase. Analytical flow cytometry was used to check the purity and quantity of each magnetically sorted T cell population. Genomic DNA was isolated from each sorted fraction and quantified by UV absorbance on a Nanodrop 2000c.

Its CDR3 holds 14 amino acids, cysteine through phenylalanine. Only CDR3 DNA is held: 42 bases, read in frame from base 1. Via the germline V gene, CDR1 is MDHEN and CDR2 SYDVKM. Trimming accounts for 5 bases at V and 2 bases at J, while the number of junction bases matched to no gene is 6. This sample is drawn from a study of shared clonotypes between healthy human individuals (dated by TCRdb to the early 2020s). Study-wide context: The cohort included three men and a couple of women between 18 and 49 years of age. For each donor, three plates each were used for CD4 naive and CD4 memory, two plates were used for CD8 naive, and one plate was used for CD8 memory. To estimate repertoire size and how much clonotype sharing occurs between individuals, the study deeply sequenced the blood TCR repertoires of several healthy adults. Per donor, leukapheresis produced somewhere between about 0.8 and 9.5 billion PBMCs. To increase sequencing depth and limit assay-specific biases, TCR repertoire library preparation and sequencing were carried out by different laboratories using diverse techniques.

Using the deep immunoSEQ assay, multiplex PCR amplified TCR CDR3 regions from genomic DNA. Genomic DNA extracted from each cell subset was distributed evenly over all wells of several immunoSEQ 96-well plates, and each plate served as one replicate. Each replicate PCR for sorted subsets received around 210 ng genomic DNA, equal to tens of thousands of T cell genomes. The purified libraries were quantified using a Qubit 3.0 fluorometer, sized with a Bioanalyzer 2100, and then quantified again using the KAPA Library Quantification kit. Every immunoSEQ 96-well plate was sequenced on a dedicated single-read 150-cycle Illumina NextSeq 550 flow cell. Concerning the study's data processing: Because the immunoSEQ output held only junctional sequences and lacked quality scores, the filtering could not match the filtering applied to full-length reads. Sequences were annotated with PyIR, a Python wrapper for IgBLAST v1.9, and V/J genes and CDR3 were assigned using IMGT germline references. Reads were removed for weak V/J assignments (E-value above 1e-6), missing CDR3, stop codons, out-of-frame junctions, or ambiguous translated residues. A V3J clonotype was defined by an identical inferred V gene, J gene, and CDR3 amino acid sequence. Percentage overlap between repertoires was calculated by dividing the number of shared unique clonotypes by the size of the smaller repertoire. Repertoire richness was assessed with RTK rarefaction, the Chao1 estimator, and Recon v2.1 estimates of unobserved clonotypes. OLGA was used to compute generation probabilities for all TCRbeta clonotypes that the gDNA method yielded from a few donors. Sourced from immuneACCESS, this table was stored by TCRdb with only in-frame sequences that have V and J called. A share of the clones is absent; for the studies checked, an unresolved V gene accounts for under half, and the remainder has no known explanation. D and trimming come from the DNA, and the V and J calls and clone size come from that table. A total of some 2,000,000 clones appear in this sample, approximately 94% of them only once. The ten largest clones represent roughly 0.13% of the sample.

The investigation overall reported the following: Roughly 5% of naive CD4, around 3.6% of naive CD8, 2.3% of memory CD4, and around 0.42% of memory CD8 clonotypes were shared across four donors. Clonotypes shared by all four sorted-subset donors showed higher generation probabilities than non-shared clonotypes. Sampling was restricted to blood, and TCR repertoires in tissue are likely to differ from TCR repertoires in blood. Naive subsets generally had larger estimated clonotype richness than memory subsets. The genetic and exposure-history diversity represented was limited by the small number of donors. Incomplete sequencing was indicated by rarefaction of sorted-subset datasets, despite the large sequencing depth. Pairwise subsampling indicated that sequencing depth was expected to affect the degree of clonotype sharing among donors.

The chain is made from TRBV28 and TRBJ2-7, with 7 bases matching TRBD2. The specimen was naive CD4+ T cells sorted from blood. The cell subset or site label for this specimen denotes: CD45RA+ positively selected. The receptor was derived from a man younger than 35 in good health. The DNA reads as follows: TGTGCCAGCAGTCGGGGGGACTCCCCCTACGAGCAGTACTTC. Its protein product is CASSRGDSPYEQYF.